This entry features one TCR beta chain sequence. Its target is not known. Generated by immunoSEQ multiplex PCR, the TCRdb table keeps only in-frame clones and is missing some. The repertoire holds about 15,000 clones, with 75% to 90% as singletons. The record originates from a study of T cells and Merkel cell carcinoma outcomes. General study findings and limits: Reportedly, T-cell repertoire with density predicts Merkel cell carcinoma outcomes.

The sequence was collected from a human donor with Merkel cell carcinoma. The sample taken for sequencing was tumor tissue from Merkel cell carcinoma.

CDR3 DNA sequence: TGTGCCAGCAGTGAATACAGGAGAGCTAACTATGGCTACACCTTC. Residues: CASSEYRRANYGYTF. The V gene is TRBV6-1, the J gene TRBJ1-2; tentative D call: TRBD1 (5 bases). Germline CDR1 and CDR2: MNHNS and SASEGT. The CDR3 totals 15 residues. V dropped 2 bases and J dropped 0 bases, with 10 bases sitting between them.